This passage covers 10 T cell receptor beta chains from one sample sequenced in a study of T cells in Graves' hyperthyroidism and ophthalmopathy. Amplified TCR beta CDR3 regions came from RNA transcripts. HTBI primers drove first-round RT-PCR of the TCR CDR3. TCRdb ran MiXCR on the multiplex PCR reads and lists one entry per CDR3 protein. The sample records a few hundred thousand distinct CDR3 sequences, 15% to 20% being singletons. Sequencing was done on a sample of blood. These receptors were obtained from a woman aged 25 to 39 with Graves' ophthalmopathy.

In the case of this clonotype: Being one base from a much bigger clone, this may be a read error. The genes are TRBV28 and TRBJ2-7, with TRBD1 identical over 8 bases. The CDR3 runs 14 residues. J gave up 6 bases and V 5 bases, and 9 bases lay outside the gene matches. The germline gives CDR1 MDHEN, CDR2 SYDVKM. The chain's CDR3 is CASSPTGAPSEQYF. The CDR3 DNA is TGTGCCAGCAGTCCGACAGGGGCTCCCTCCGAGCAGTACTTC.

This clonotype was detected a few times. The chain employs TRBV5-5 and TRBJ1-3; D gene ambiguous. Germline assignment: CDR1 SGHKS and CDR2 YYEKEE (reference sequence). V was trimmed by 1 base and J by 2 bases, leaving 7 bases between them. The CDR3 contains 14 residues. This CDR3 reads CASSLRETGNTIYF. CDR3 bases: TGTGCCAGCAGCTTGAGGGAAACTGGAAACACCATATATTTT.

This clonotype has ten or more counts. The CDR3 spells CASSYENTGELFF. CDR3 nucleotide sequence: TGTGCCAGCAGTTACGAGAACACCGGGGAGCTGTTTTTT. The V and J genes are TRBV6-5 and TRBJ2-2; D is undetermined. The CDR3 is 13 residues long. CDR1 is MNHEY, CDR2 SVGAGI, per germline. The germline V and J ends were trimmed by 2 bases and 1 base, with 2 bases remaining between them.

This clonotype was found many times. The V gene is TRBV28, the J gene TRBJ2-3; 8 bases align to TRBD2. CDR3 size: 14 residues. J lost 1 base, V lost 6 bases, and 3 bases had no gene match. Germline-derived CDR1 and CDR2 are MDHEN and SYDVKM. The CDR3 protein is CASSLTSGTDTQYF. CDR3 sequence (DNA): TGTGCCAGCAGCCTGACTAGCGGCACAGATACGCAGTATTTT.

In the case of this clonotype: A much larger clone differs from this one at a single base, so this may be a read error. The rearrangement links TRBV6-2 or TRBV6-3 to TRBJ2-5, with TRBD2 matching 10 bases. Germline loops: CDR1 MNHEY, CDR2 SVGEGT. The CDR3 totals 18 residues. V was clipped by 5 bases and J by 10 bases; unmatched bases: 22. DNA of the CDR3: TGTGCCAGCAGTCCCTGGGGAGCGGGAGGGCCTTCGGGTCGGATCCAGTACTTC. Its translation is CASSPWGAGGPSGRIQYF.

This clonotype was seen repeatedly, ten times or more. J is TRBJ1-2 and V is TRBV28; tentatively, D is TRBD1 (6 bases). V lost 5 bases and J lost 7, with 14 bases in between. The CDR3 has 13 amino acids. The V gene's germline CDR1 is MDHEN and CDR2 SYDVKM. DNA for the CDR3: TGTGCCAGCAGTGTGACAGGCCCGAGTGGCTACACCTTC. Encoded protein: CASSVTGPSGYTF.

This clonotype was found many times. The J gene is TRBJ2-7, the V gene TRBV20-1, with 8 bases matching TRBD1. The CDR3 covers 15 residues. Germline loops: CDR1 DFQATT, CDR2 SNEGSKA (reference sequence). The J segment lost 1 base and the V segment lost 5 bases, leaving 10 bases of the junction unmatched. DNA of the CDR3: TGCAGTGCTCGGGAGCCGACAGGGGCATCCTACGAGCAGTACTTC. It yields the protein CSAREPTGASYEQYF.

This clonotype was observed at least ten times. The chain recombines TRBV3-1 with TRBJ2-3; unclear D gene. The CDR3 is made up of 14 amino acids. CDR1 and CDR2 from the germline V gene are LGHDT and YNNKEL (reference sequence). V was cut by 0 bases and J by 5 bases, with 9 bases left in between. CDR3 in DNA: TGTGCCAGCAGCCAAGATACCCTAAAAGATACGCAGTATTTT. This gives the protein CASSQDTLKDTQYF.

CDR3 sequence reads: CASSQDWQGANTGELFF. CDR3 in DNA: TGTGCCAGCAGCCAAGATTGGCAGGGAGCGAACACCGGGGAGCTGTTTTTT. The rearrangement uses TRBV14 and TRBJ2-2; D tentatively reads TRBD1 or TRBD2 (5 bases each). V was trimmed by 0 bases and J by 0 bases, leaving 11 bases between them. The CDR3 has 17 amino acids. Germline V gene data show CDR1 as SGHDN and CDR2 as FVKESK.

This clonotype occurred many times. The rearrangement uses TRBV20-1 and TRBJ2-7; 7 nucleotides line up with TRBD2. This CDR3 region has 15 residues. CDR1 is DFQATT and CDR2 is SNEGSKA in the germline V gene (reference sequence). Trimming took 6 bases from V and 6 from J; bases not matched to a gene: 17. In nucleotides, the CDR3 is TGCAGTGCCCCCCCATCGGTCGGGGGGACTCGCGAGCAGTACTTC. Its translation: CSAPPSVGGTREQYF.